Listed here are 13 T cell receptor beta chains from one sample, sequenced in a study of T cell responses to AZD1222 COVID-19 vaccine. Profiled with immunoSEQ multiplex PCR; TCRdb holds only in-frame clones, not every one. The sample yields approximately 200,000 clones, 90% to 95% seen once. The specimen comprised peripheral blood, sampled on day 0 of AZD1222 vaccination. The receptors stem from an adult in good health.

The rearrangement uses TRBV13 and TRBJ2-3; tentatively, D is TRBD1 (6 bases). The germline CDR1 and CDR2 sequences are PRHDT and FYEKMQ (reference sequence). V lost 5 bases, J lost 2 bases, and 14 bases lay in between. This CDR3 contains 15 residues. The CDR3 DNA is TGTGCCAGCAGCCCCCGGACAGTTTTCACAGATACGCAGTATTTT. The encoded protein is CASSPRTVFTDTQYF.

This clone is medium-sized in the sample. For the CDR3, the DNA is TGTGCCAGCAGTTTACGAGCGGGAGGGCGGGAGACCCAGTACTTC. This translates into CASSLRAGGRETQYF. This rearrangement joins TRBV27 to TRBJ2-5, with 10 nucleotides matching TRBD2. The trim removed 2 bases at V and 5 bases at J, leaving 5 bases unmatched. The CDR3 covers 15 residues. CDR1 is MNHEY, CDR2 SMNVEV, per germline (reference sequence).

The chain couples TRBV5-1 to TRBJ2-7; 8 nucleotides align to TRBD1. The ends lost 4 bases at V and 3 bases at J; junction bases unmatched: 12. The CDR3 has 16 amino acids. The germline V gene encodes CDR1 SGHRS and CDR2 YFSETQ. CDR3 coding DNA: TGCGCCAGCAGCCCACTAACAGGGGGGTCACGCTACGAGCAGTACTTC. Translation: CASSPLTGGSRYEQYF. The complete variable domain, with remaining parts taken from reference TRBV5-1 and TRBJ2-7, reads KAGVTQTPRYLIKTRGQQVTLSCSPISGHRSVSWYQQTPGQGLQFLFEYFSETQRNKGNFPGRFSGRQFSNSRSEMNVSTLELGDSALYLCASSPLTGGSRYEQYFGPGTRLTVT.

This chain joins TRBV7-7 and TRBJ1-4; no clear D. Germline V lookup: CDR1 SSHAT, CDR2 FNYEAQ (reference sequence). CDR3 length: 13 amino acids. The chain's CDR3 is CASGIFLNEKLFF. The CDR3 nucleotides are TGTGCTAGCGGCATCTTCCTTAATGAAAAACTGTTTTTT.

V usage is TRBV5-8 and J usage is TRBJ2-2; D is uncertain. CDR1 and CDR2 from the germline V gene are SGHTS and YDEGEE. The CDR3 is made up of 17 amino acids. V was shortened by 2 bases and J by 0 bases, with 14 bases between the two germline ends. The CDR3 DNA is TGTGCCAGCAGCTTTTCACCACTCGCCGCGAACACCGGGGAGCTGTTTTTT. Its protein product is CASSFSPLAANTGELFF.

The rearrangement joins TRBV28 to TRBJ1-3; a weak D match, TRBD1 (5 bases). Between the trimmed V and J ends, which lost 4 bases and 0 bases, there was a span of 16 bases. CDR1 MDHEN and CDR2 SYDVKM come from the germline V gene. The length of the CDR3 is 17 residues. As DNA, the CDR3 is TGTGCCAGCAGTTCGATCGGGACGGTAAACTCTGGAAACACCATATATTTT. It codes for CASSSIGTVNSGNTIYF.

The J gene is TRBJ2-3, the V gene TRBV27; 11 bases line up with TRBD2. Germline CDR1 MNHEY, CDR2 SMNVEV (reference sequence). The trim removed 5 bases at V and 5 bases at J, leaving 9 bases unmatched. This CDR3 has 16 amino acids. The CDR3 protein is CASSILSGRAGDTQYF. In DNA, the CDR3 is TGTGCCAGCAGTATTCTTAGCGGGAGGGCAGGAGATACGCAGTATTTT.

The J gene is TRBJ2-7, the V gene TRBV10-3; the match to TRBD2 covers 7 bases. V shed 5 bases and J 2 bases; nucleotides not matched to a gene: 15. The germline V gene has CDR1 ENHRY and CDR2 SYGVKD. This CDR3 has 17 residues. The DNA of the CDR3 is TGTGCCATCAGTTCCCGAGGGGAAGCGGGGATAACCTACGAGCAGTACTTC. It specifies CAISSRGEAGITYEQYF.

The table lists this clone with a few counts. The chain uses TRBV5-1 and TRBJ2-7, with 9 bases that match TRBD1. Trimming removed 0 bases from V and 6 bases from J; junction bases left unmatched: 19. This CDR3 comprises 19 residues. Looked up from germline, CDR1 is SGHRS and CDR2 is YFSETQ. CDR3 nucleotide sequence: TGCGCCAGCAGCTTGGGGGCAACAGGGGGCTTGCGGACTAGTACCGAGCAGTACTTC. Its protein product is CASSLGATGGLRTSTEQYF.

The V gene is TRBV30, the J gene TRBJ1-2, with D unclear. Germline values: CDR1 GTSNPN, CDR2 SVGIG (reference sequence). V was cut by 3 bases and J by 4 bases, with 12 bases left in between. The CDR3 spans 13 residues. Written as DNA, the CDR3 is TGTGCCTGGAGGGAGGCAGGAAGCTATGGCTACACCTTC. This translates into CAWREAGSYGYTF.

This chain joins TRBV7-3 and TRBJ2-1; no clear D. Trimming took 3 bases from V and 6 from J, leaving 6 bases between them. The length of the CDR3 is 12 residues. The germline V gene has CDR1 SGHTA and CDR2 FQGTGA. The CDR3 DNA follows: TGTGCCAGCAGCTTTTCCGCCAATGAGCAGTTCTTC. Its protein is CASSFSANEQFF.

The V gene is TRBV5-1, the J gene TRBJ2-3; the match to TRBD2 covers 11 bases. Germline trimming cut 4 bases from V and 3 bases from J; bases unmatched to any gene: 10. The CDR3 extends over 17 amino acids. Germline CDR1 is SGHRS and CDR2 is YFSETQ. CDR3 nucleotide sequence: TGCGCCAGCAGCCAAGAGCATTCTAGCGGGAGGACAGATACGCAGTATTTT. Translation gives CASSQEHSSGRTDTQYF.

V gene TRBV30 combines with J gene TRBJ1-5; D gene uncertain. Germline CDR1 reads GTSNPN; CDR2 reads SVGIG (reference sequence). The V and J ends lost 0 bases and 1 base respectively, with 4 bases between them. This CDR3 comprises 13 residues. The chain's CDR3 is CAWSVGSNQPQHF. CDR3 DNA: TGTGCCTGGAGTGTCGGCAGCAATCAGCCCCAGCATTTT.